This entry lists 19 T cell receptor beta chains sequenced from one sample in a study of blood T cell repertoires in COVID-19. Profiling relied on immunoSEQ multiplex PCR, and the TCRdb table lists in-frame clones only, not all of them. The data hold around 300,000 clones, with 85% to 90% observed a single time. The material sequenced was peripheral blood. These receptors originate from a woman aged 40 to 50 with acute or convalescent COVID-19.

The rearrangement uses TRBV19 and TRBJ1-2; the D gene is possibly TRBD1 (6 bases). CDR1 and CDR2 (germline): LNHDA, SQIVND (reference sequence). The CDR3 spans 14 residues. Trimming shortened V by 6 bases and J by 5 bases, and 16 bases separated the two germline ends. CDR3 sequence reads: CASSPGPQGYGYTF. The CDR3 DNA sequence: TGTGCCAGTAGCCCTGGCCCACAGGGATATGGCTACACCTTC.

This chain joins TRBV30 and TRBJ2-1, with a weak D call TRBD1 (6 bases). With 2 bases removed from V and 3 bases from J, the gap between germline ends came to 14 bases. The CDR3 runs 15 residues. Germline lookup yields CDR1 GTSNPN and CDR2 SVGIG (reference sequence). The DNA of the CDR3 is TGTGCCTGGAGTCAACAGGGCCACATCTACAATGAGCAGTTCTTC. Translated, it gives CAWSQQGHIYNEQFF.

The chain couples TRBV2 to TRBJ1-1; D unresolved. Germline V CDR1 and CDR2: SNHLY, FYNNEI. Trimming removed 5 bases from V and 5 bases from J, with 9 bases in between. This CDR3 comprises 12 residues. CDR3 amino acids: CASSLGRTEAFF. The DNA of the CDR3 is TGTGCCAGCAGTCTAGGGAGGACTGAAGCTTTCTTT.

CDR3 DNA: TGTGCCAGCAGCAGACAGGGGGCGGACGAGCAGTACGTC. Translated, it gives CASSRQGADEQYV. This chain links TRBV7-2 with TRBJ2-7; TRBD1 aligns across 10 bases. The CDR3 has 13 amino acids. CDR1 SGHTA and CDR2 FQGNSA come from the germline V gene. V was clipped by 5 bases and J by 5 bases; unmatched bases: 3.

The rearrangement joins TRBV7-2 to TRBJ1-5; D is possibly TRBD1 (6 bases). Trimming removed 2 bases at V and 0 bases at J, with 8 bases between. There are 15 residues in the CDR3. Germline V gene lookup returns CDR1 SGHTA and CDR2 FQGNSA. The CDR3 nucleotides read TGTGCCAGCAGCTTATCAGGGGTTAGCAATCAGCCCCAGCATTTT. Residues: CASSLSGVSNQPQHF. Variable domain in full (rest from reference TRBV7-2 and TRBJ1-5): GAGVSQSPSNKVTEKGKDVELRCDPISGHTALYWYRQSLGQGLEFLIYFQGNSAPDKSGLPSDRFSAERTGGSVSTLTIQRTQQEDSAVYLCASSLSGVSNQPQHFGDGTRLSIL.

The gene calls are TRBV18 and TRBJ1-3; 10 bases are a match to TRBD1. The V and J ends lost 4 bases and 3 bases, in that order; junction bases with no gene match: 9. The CDR3 consists of 17 residues. Germline V CDR1 and CDR2: KGHSH, LQKENI. The CDR3 region is CASSLRPGTGDGNTIYF. The DNA of the CDR3 is TGTGCCAGCTCACTGAGACCCGGGACAGGGGATGGAAACACCATATATTTT.

The V call is TRBV29-1, the J call TRBJ1-2; 9 bases map to TRBD1. Germline loops: CDR1 SQVTM, CDR2 ANQGSEA. V shed 6 bases and J 7 bases; nucleotides not matched to a gene: 6. The CDR3 contains 12 residues. This CDR3 reads CSVLQGAGGYTF. The CDR3 DNA is TGCAGCGTGTTACAGGGGGCAGGTGGCTACACCTTC.

The V gene is TRBV24-1, the J gene TRBJ2-2, with no clear D. CDR3 size: 16 residues. Germline V gene data show CDR1 as KGHDR and CDR2 as SFDVKD. V gave up 7 bases and J gave up 4 bases, with 18 bases separating them. The CDR3 sequence: CATRDTSGSGTGELFF. CDR3 DNA sequence: TGTGCCACCAGAGATACATCCGGGTCGGGCACCGGGGAGCTGTTTTTT.

This chain joins TRBV19 and TRBJ2-5; D not resolved. Germline-derived CDR1 and CDR2 are LNHDA and SQIVND (reference sequence). Trimming shortened V by 5 bases and J by 0 bases, and 13 bases separated the two germline ends. The CDR3 length is 15 residues. The CDR3 DNA is TGTGCCAGTAGTGCCCAGTCACATAACCAAGAGACCCAGTACTTC. This translates into CASSAQSHNQETQYF.

The chain couples TRBV6-5 to TRBJ1-4, with TRBD1 matching 8 bases. CDR1 is MNHEY, CDR2 SVGAGI, per germline. The CDR3 sequence is 15 residues long. Trimming cost V 8 bases and J 8 bases; bases outside gene matches: 13. CDR3 sequence reads: CASESSTGDIEKLFF. DNA of the CDR3: TGTGCCAGCGAATCTTCGACAGGGGATATCGAAAAACTGTTTTTT.

The chain couples TRBV12-3 or TRBV12-4 to TRBJ1-5; maybe TRBD1 (5 bases). V was shortened by 6 bases and J by 1 base, with 7 bases between the two germline ends. The CDR3 spans 13 residues. The CDR3 reads CASSRQSNQPQHF. The CDR3 DNA reads as TGTGCCAGCAGCCGACAGAGCAATCAGCCCCAGCATTTT.

The rearrangement uses TRBV7-3 and TRBJ1-2, with a weak D call TRBD1 (6 bases). V lost 1 base to trimming and J lost 4 bases, with 7 bases between them. The CDR3 contains 13 residues. Germline assignment: CDR1 SGHTA and CDR2 FQGTGA. CDR3 coding DNA: TGTGCCAGCAGCTTAATACAGGGCTATGGCTACACCTTC. It specifies CASSLIQGYGYTF.

The rearrangement joins TRBV29-1 to TRBJ1-3; 10 positions match TRBD1. Per the germline V gene, CDR1 is SQVTM and CDR2 is ANQGSEA. The CDR3 consists of 18 residues. V shed 6 bases, J shed 0 bases, and the junction held 14 bases outside the gene matches. The CDR3 region has the DNA TGCAGCGTCGAGTCAGGGACAGGGGAACCTACCTCTGGAAACACCATATATTTT. Translating gives CSVESGTGEPTSGNTIYF.

The sample holds a few counts of this clone. The chain is built from TRBV9 and TRBJ1-5; TRBD1 might be the D (6 bases). Germline CDR1 and CDR2: SGDLS and YYNGEE. The CDR3 length is 14 residues. V was shortened by 0 bases and J by 8 bases, with 12 bases between the two germline ends. This CDR3 is CASSVGTVREPQHF. Here the CDR3 DNA reads TGTGCCAGCAGCGTAGGGACAGTACGAGAGCCCCAGCATTTT.

In DNA, the CDR3 is TGTGCCAGCGTGGGACAGATCAATCAGCCCCAGCATTTT. Translated: CASVGQINQPQHF. The chain employs TRBV6-6 and TRBJ1-5; 7 bases are shared with TRBD1. The germline gives CDR1 MNHNY, CDR2 SVGAGI (reference sequence). The CDR3 runs to 13 residues. V shed 8 bases and J 3 bases; nucleotides not matched to a gene: 4.

This clone appeared a single time. This chain connects TRBV5-1 to TRBJ2-5, with D possibly matching TRBD2 (5 bases). CDR1 SGHRS and CDR2 YFSETQ come from the germline V gene. This CDR3 region has 14 residues. The ends were cut back, 4 bases at V and 2 bases at J, with 12 bases in the middle. CDR3 sequence reads: CASSPGREQETQYF. In DNA, the CDR3 is TGCGCCAGCAGCCCCGGACGGGAACAAGAGACCCAGTACTTC.

The table lists this clone with a count of one. This rearrangement joins TRBV5-1 to TRBJ1-1, with TRBD1 as a possible D gene (5 bases). CDR1 SGHRS and CDR2 YFSETQ come from the germline V gene. The length of the CDR3 is 15 residues. Trimming took 3 bases from V and 1 from J, leaving 13 bases between them. The CDR3 protein is CASSSAGIWNTEAFF. CDR3 nucleotide sequence: TGCGCCAGCAGCTCAGCAGGGATTTGGAACACTGAAGCTTTCTTT. Full variable domain (rest looked up from reference TRBV5-1 and TRBJ1-1): KAGVTQTPRYLIKTRGQQVTLSCSPISGHRSVSWYQQTPGQGLQFLFEYFSETQRNKGNFPGRFSGRQFSNSRSEMNVSTLELGDSALYLCASSSAGIWNTEAFFGQGTRLTVV.

The genes are TRBV5-4 and TRBJ2-7; tentatively, D is TRBD1 (7 bases). CDR3 size: 13 residues. V was cut by 5 bases and J by 4 bases, with 13 bases left in between. In germline, CDR1 is SGHNT, CDR2 YYREEE (reference sequence). The CDR3 nucleotides read TGTGCCAGCAGTATCAGGGGGACTTACGAGCAGTACGTC. It codes for CASSIRGTYEQYV.

This chain joins TRBV14 and TRBJ1-2; D is uncertain. The CDR3 covers 14 residues. The germline V gene encodes CDR1 SGHDN and CDR2 FVKESK. Trimming shortened V by 4 bases and J by 0 bases, and 9 bases separated the two germline ends. CDR3 sequence (DNA): TGTGCCAGCAGCCGGACCGGGACTAACTATGGCTACACCTTC. This gives the protein CASSRTGTNYGYTF.